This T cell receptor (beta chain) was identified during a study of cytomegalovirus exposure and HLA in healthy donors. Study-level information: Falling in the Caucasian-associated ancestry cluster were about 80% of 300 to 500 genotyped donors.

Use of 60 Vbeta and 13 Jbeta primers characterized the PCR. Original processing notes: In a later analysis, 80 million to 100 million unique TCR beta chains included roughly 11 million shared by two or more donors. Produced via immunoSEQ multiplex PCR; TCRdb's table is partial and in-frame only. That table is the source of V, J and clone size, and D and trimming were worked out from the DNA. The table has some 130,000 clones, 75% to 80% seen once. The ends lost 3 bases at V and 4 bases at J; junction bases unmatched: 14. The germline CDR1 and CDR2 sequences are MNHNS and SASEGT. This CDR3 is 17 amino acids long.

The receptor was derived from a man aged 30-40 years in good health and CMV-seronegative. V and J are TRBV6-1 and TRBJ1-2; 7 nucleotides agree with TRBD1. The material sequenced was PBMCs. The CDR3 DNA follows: TGTGCCAGCAGTGACCACCGACAGGGCCGGGGGCTCTATGGCTACACCTTC. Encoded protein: CASSDHRQGRGLYGYTF.